The rows below give T cell receptor beta chains drawn from one sample of a study of beta chain features in type 1 diabetes. TCRdb's table, derived via immunoSEQ multiplex PCR, lists solely in-frame clones and lacks some. The table has some 140,000 clones, approximately 10% seen once. The sequencing sample was made of central memory CD4+ T cells from blood. Receptors were obtained from a man aged 25-40 years with type 1 diabetes. CDR3s include the opening cysteine and the closing phenylalanine or tryptophan. The D gene is left open where the match is weak. Only some rows state a clone size, as once, few, many or a class for expanded clones.

j_call d_call cdr3_length v_call clone_size cdr3_nt cdr3_aa
TRBJ1-2 TRBD1 14 TRBV5-1 . TGCGCCAGCAGCTTGGCTGGACAGGACTATGGCTACACCTTC CASSLAGQDYGYTF
TRBJ1-5 TRBD1 16 TRBV7-2 . TGTGCCAGCAGCCAGGGGGGAGCGATTAGCAATCAGCCCCAGCATTTT CASSQGGAISNQPQHF
TRBJ1-1 . 13 TRBV29-1 few TGCAGCGTCGTAGGACAAGCAAACACTGAAGCTTTCTTT CSVVGQANTEAFF
TRBJ1-2 . 13 TRBV28 few TGTGCCAGCATTCAAGGGGGTACAGATGGCTACACCTTC CASIQGGTDGYTF
TRBJ2-2 TRBD2 12 TRBV7-2 . TGTGCCAGCACCCGGGGGGAGGGGGAGCTGTTTTTT CASTRGEGELFF
TRBJ2-1 . 12 TRBV7-9 few TGTGCCAGCAGTCGGGAGTCTAATGAGCAGTTCTTC CASSRESNEQFF
TRBJ2-3 . 14 TRBV10-3 . TGTGCCATCAAGGGGGAACAGGACACAGATACGCAGTATTTT CAIKGEQDTDTQYF
TRBJ2-1 . 14 TRBV29-1 few TGCAGCGGGGGAACAGGTAAATGGGACAATGAGCAGTTCTTC CSGGTGKWDNEQFF
TRBJ1-5 . 14 TRBV15 few TGTGCCACCAGCAGAGATACCCAGGGTCAGCCCCAGCATTTT CATSRDTQGQPQHF
TRBJ1-2 TRBD1 15 TRBV27 few TGTGCCAGCAGTACTCGACAGGGGGCAGGCTATGGCTACACCTTC CASSTRQGAGYGYTF
TRBJ2-1 . 14 TRBV6-6 . TGTGCCAGCAGTCCCCAGACAGTCTACAATGAGCAGTTCTTC CASSPQTVYNEQFF
TRBJ2-1 TRBD2 14 TRBV5-1 few TGCGCCAGCAGCTGGACTAGCGAGGGGGGGGAGCAGTTCTTC CASSWTSEGGEQFF
TRBJ2-5 . 13 TRBV7-9 few TGTGCCAGCAGCTTAGGCCCCCGGGAGACCCAGTACTTC CASSLGPRETQYF
TRBJ2-7 TRBD2 16 TRBV7-7 few TGTGCTAGCAGCCCTTATAGCGGGGGGGTGAGTTACGAGCAGTACTTC CASSPYSGGVSYEQYF
TRBJ2-7 . 14 TRBV28 . TGTGCCAGCAACCCAGGGGCGGTGTCCTACGAGCAGTACTTC CASNPGAVSYEQYF
TRBJ2-1 TRBD1 15 TRBV4-3 . TGCGCCAGCAGCCAATGGACAGGGCCCTACAATGAGCAGTTCTTC CASSQWTGPYNEQFF
TRBJ2-2 . 18 TRBV15 few TGTGCCACCAGCACCCCCGGGGGGCGGGGCCTGAAGTCCGGGGAGCTGTTTTTT CATSTPGGRGLKSGELFF
TRBJ2-5 . 12 TRBV7-3 few TGTGCCAGCAGCTTAAGCGGGGAGACCCAGTACTTC CASSLSGETQYF
TRBJ1-2 . 12 TRBV2 . TGTGCCAGCAGTGAACGGCAGGCCGGCTACACCTTC CASSERQAGYTF
TRBJ2-5 . 13 TRBV5-1 many TGCGCCAGCAGCGAACCGGCCTCTAGAACCCAGTACTTC CASSEPASRTQYF
TRBJ2-7 TRBD2 16 TRBV5-1 . TGCGCCAGCAGCCTAGGACTAGCGGGTAGGGGAGGCGAGCAGTACTTC CASSLGLAGRGGEQYF
TRBJ2-7 . 13 TRBV6-5 . TGTGCCAGCAGTTACGGGCAGGCCTTAGAGCAGTACTTC CASSYGQALEQYF
TRBJ2-1 . 14 TRBV5-1 . TGCGCCAGCAGCTTGGCCCGACAGGCCACTGAGCAGTTCTTC CASSLARQATEQFF
TRBJ2-7 TRBD1 14 TRBV9 many TGTGCCAGCAGCCCTACGGGACAGCTCTACGAGCAGTACTTC CASSPTGQLYEQYF
TRBJ1-2 . 15 TRBV6-1 . TGTGCCAGCAGCCCGGCGCAAGGGAGCAACTATGGCTACACCTTC CASSPAQGSNYGYTF
TRBJ2-3 TRBD2 16 TRBV7-9 few TGTGCCAGCAGCTTATATGCGGGGGGGCCTGGAGATACGCAGTATTTT CASSLYAGGPGDTQYF
TRBJ2-5 TRBD1 15 TRBV5-1 . TGCGCCAGCAGCTATTCCGGGACAGGCCAAGAGACCCAGTACTTC CASSYSGTGQETQYF
TRBJ1-4 . 14 TRBV7-2 . TGTGCCAGCAGCCCTAGTGTAACAACTGAAAAACTGTTTTTT CASSPSVTTEKLFF
TRBJ2-5 TRBD2 16 TRBV7-2 . TGTGCCAGCAGCTTAGCGCCTAGCGGGGGGGCAAAGACCCAGTACTTC CASSLAPSGGAKTQYF
TRBJ2-5 . 15 TRBV5-1 few TGCGCCAGCAGCTTGGTTCCTGGGCAATCAGAGACCCAGTACTTC CASSLVPGQSETQYF
TRBJ2-7 TRBD1 13 TRBV5-4 few TGTGCCAGCAGCGGGGACAGTACCTACGAGCAGTACTTC CASSGDSTYEQYF
TRBJ2-1 TRBD2 12 TRBV2 . TGTGCCAGCAGTGAGCGCGGGGGGAGGCAGTTCTTC CASSERGGRQFF
TRBJ2-1 . 14 TRBV6-4 . TGTGCCAGCAGTCCTGAGTGGCGGAACAATGAGCAGTTCTTC CASSPEWRNNEQFF
TRBJ2-2 . 15 TRBV6-1 . TGTGCCAGCAGTATCCAGGGGCCGGGCACCGGGGAGCTGTTTTTT CASSIQGPGTGELFF
TRBJ1-6 TRBD1 14 TRBV18 . TGTGCCAGCTCACCACGGGACAGGAATTCACCCCTCCACTTT CASSPRDRNSPLHF
TRBJ1-1 . 15 TRBV6-1 few TGTGCCAGCACCTCCTGGGCAGTTATGAACACTGAAGCTTTCTTT CASTSWAVMNTEAFF
TRBJ2-5 TRBD2 15 TRBV5-1 many TGCGCCAGCAAGACTAGCGGGGGGCAGAGGGAGACCCAGTACTTC CASKTSGGQRETQYF
TRBJ2-1 TRBD2 14 TRBV19 . TGTGCCAGTAGTCTAGCGGGGGGTTGGGATGAGCAGTTCTTC CASSLAGGWDEQFF
TRBJ1-1 . 13 TRBV4-1 . TGCGCCAGCAGCCAAGACCAGTACACTGAAGCTTTCTTT CASSQDQYTEAFF
TRBJ2-5 . 16 TRBV7-2 . TGTGCCAGCAGCTTGTTAGCTGGGGGGGCAGGAGAGACCCAGTACTTC CASSLLAGGAGETQYF
TRBJ2-1 TRBD1 15 TRBV6-5 . TGTGCCAGCAGCTATACCTGGGACAGGGAAAATGAGCAGTTCTTC CASSYTWDRENEQFF
TRBJ1-2 . 16 TRBV13 . TGTGCCAGCAGCCCCCTTGGGGGGAAATCTAACTATGGCTACACCTTC CASSPLGGKSNYGYTF
TRBJ1-5 . 13 TRBV19 . TGTGCCAGTAGTTCCCAGGGTGGTCAGCCCCAGCATTTT CASSSQGGQPQHF
TRBJ2-7 TRBD2 16 TRBV6-5 . TGTGCCAGCAGCTACGGACTAGCGGGGGCCGCCTACGAGCAGTACTTC CASSYGLAGAAYEQYF
TRBJ2-5 TRBD1 16 TRBV5-6 . TGTGCCAGCAGCTTCCTGGGGGACAGGGGGGTAGAGACCCAGTACTTC CASSFLGDRGVETQYF
TRBJ2-5 TRBD2 12 TRBV10-3 few TGTGCCGCCGGCGGGGGGCGAGAGACCCAGTACTTC CAAGGGRETQYF
TRBJ1-5 . 15 TRBV10-3 few TGTGCCATCAGTCGACAGGACCCCAAGAATCAGCCCCAGCATTTT CAISRQDPKNQPQHF
TRBJ2-3 . 13 TRBV7-2 . TGTGCCAGCAGCTCGGGGGGCTCAGATACGCAGTATTTT CASSSGGSDTQYF
TRBJ2-5 . 11 TRBV6-1 few TGTGCCAGCAGCCCACAAGAGACCCAGTACTTC CASSPQETQYF
TRBJ1-3 . 17 TRBV7-9 . TGTGCCAGCAGCTTTCTTTCCGGGATCAACTCTGGAAACACCATATATTTT CASSFLSGINSGNTIYF
TRBJ2-3 . 15 TRBV7-9 few TGTGCCAGCAGCTTGGTTCTCGCGAGCACAGATACGCAGTATTTT CASSLVLASTDTQYF
TRBJ2-2 TRBD2 19 TRBV7-8 few TGTGCCAGCAGCTTAGCGTCGACTAGCGGGGGGGCGGGTACCGGGGAGCTGTTTTTT CASSLASTSGGAGTGELFF
TRBJ2-1 . 15 TRBV11-2 . TGTGCCAGCGCCCCGGGGAGGGGGGGCCGGAATGAGCAGTTCTTC CASAPGRGGRNEQFF
TRBJ1-5 . 20 TRBV21-1 many TGTGCCAGCAGGGAACCACACCTTGCAAATCCGTACACAGGGGACCAGCCCCAGCATTTT CASREPHLANPYTGDQPQHF
TRBJ2-3 . 14 TRBV28 . TGTGCCAGCAGTTTCGGAGCAGGCGGGGATACGCAGTATTTT CASSFGAGGDTQYF
TRBJ2-2 . 14 TRBV9 few TGTGCCAGCAGGGTAAACCCGGACACCGGGGAGCTGTTTTTT CASRVNPDTGELFF
TRBJ1-6 TRBD1 16 TRBV25-1 few TGTGCCAGCAGGGAGGACAGGGGGACCCTTGGTTCACCCCTCCACTTT CASREDRGTLGSPLHF
TRBJ2-1 TRBD2 16 TRBV7-3 . TGTGCCAGCAGCTTGAAGGGACTAGCGGGGCCAGATGAGCAGTTCTTC CASSLKGLAGPDEQFF
TRBJ2-6 TRBD1 15 TRBV5-6 . TGTGCCAGCAGCTCTCAGGGGGCTGGGGCCAACGTCCTGACTTTC CASSSQGAGANVLTF